This T cell receptor beta chain was sequenced in a study of blood T cell repertoires in COVID-19 (dated by TCRdb to about 2020). At the level of the whole study: Samples from collaborators originated in the United States, Italy and Spain and spanned both the acute and convalescent phases of COVID-19. The material from the prospective study consisted of cDNA or gDNA derived from T cells, B-cell-depleted T cells, or PBMCs. Subjects who had been exposed to COVID-19, were actively infected with it, or had recovered from it provided the deeply sampled blood TCRbeta repertoires that made up the dataset. The repertoires were made available in a free public database intended to serve as a resource for research on the immune response to SARS-CoV-2. Samples were obtained from the ongoing ImmuneRACE study (first 160 participants) and from over 1,000 subjects provided by 6 global collaborators. A de-identified subject ID, COVID-19 status, age in years and sex were almost always included in the sample metadata. HLA class I and class II types, where available, came from metadata supplied by the sample provider rather than from assay-based typing.

TCRbeta CDR3 regions were amplified from genomic DNA using the immunoSEQ Assay, a bias-controlled multiplex PCR. As for the authors' bioinformatics: Within the assay, amplification of reference gene primers was used to estimate how many nucleated cells each sample contained. Sequence reads were collapsed and filtered to measure the absolute abundance of every unique TCRbeta CDR3 rearrangement. For each sample, productive Simpson clonality was calculated by taking the square root of Simpson's diversity index across productive rearrangements. TCRdb holds this immuneACCESS table with in-frame rearrangements only. Some clones are missing; in checked studies, unresolved V genes explain under half, and the rest has no known cause. V and J calls plus clone size are reproduced from that table; the DNA served to infer D and trimming. Counted in this sample were some 98,000 clones; less than 85% of them appeared once. Together, the top ten hold approximately 11% of the sample.

Inclusive of the bounding cysteine and phenylalanine, the CDR3 is 15 residues long. The read is trimmed to its CDR3 DNA, 45 bases read in frame from base 1. Trimming at the junction amounts to 1 base on V and 7 bases on J, and the germline ends lie 14 bases apart. From the germline V gene (reference sequence), CDR1 is SEHNR and CDR2 is FQNEAQ. Here is what the overall study found, with its caveats: The quantity of clinical and demographic metadata differed by source and by participant and was supplied without curation.

This clone was seen a few times. Its specific antigen is unknown. No clone much larger than this one lies a single base away; base qualities are absent. The collaborating institutions used their own protocols to collect whole blood in K2EDTA tubes. Collaborator samples were shipped for TCRbeta analysis as frozen whole blood, isolated PBMCs, or DNA extracted from either sample type. The sequence was obtained from a man in his 70s with active or convalescent COVID-19. Sequencing was done on a sample of peripheral blood. The chain is made from TRBV7-9 and TRBJ2-1; a weak D assignment points to TRBD1 (6 bases agree). This receptor has the CDR3 CASSLGGGALNEQFF. The DNA reads TGTGCCAGCAGCTTAGGTGGGGGCGCTTTAAATGAGCAGTTCTTC.